This record concerns one T cell receptor (beta chain) sequence. It has no known antigen specificity. Base qualities are not provided; no much larger clone lies one nucleotide away. According to the germline V gene, CDR1 reads MNHEY and CDR2 reads SVGAGI. The CDR3 spans 14 residues, from the cysteine through the phenylalanine. Left in the record is the CDR3 DNA by itself, 42 bases read in frame from the first base. A distance of 13 bases separates the germline ends of V and J, which lose 5 bases and 6 bases respectively. Enrolling through a virtual design, the prospective study's participants ranged in age from roughly 18 to 95 years and lived across more than 20 United States geographic areas. In the prospective study, participants were assigned to cohorts based on the clinical history participants reported in a screening survey and a study questionnaire. Each participant in the prospective study had whole blood, serum and a nasopharyngeal or oropharyngeal swab collected by mobile phlebotomists. Over an approximately 2-month period, participants in the prospective study had the option of providing additional blood draws and questionnaires. Blood samples from the prospective study were shipped frozen or at room temperature prior to DNA extraction.

This sample is part of a study of blood T cell repertoires in COVID-19 (TCRdb year 2020). The study in broad terms: The collaborator samples originated in the United States, Italy and Spain and spanned the acute and convalescent phases of COVID-19. The prospective study material was composed of cDNA or gDNA derived from T cells, B-cell-depleted T cells, or PBMCs. A freely available public database, intended as a resource for researchers studying the immune response to SARS-CoV-2, is where the repertoires were released. HLA class I and class II types, where available, came from metadata supplied by the sample provider rather than from assay-based typing. The sample metadata nearly always contained a de-identified subject ID, COVID-19 status, age in years and sex. The samples were drawn from the first 160 participants of the ongoing ImmuneRACE study and from 950 to 1,500 subjects provided by 6 global collaborators. The dataset comprised deeply sampled blood TCRbeta repertoires from subjects exposed to, actively infected with, or recovered from COVID-19.

What the work shows at the level of the full study, not this receptor alone: The amount of clinical and demographic metadata varied by source and participant and was provided uncurated.

TCRbeta CDR3 regions were amplified from genomic DNA by means of the immunoSEQ Assay, a bias-controlled multiplex PCR. On the authors' methods: The number of nucleated cells in each sample was estimated by amplification of reference gene primers within the assay. To quantify the absolute abundance of each unique TCRbeta CDR3 rearrangement, sequence reads were collapsed and filtered. Productive Simpson clonality was computed per sample as the square root of Simpson's diversity index over productive rearrangements. What TCRdb holds here is the immuneACCESS table cut down to in-frame rearrangements. Part of the clones is not present; checked against another copy, under half of the missing clones reflect an unresolved V gene, and the others are unexplained. V and J calls and clone size are copied from that table; D and trimming were computed from the DNA. The sample table shows approximately 210,000 clones, and around 80% are seen once. Around 4% of the sample lies in the top ten.

The rearranged chain carries TRBV6-5 and TRBJ2-2; a weak D assignment points to TRBD2 (5 bases agree). Material: PBMCs or T cells enriched from blood (not recorded which). The clonotype originates from a man aged 25 to 40 with acute COVID-19. The CDR3 protein is CASSQREGAGELFF. The sequence in DNA is TGTGCCAGCAGTCAACGAGAGGGTGCCGGGGAGCTGTTTTTT.